The next 8 T cell receptor beta chains were all read from a single sample in a study of blood T cells in healthy people across ages. A sample-barcoded 5' primer and a J-beta primer mix were used in a second PCR of roughly 7 to 11 cycles. Using its own MiXCR run on the 5' RACE reads, TCRdb lists one record per CDR3 protein. The data contain about 1.8 million distinct CDR3 sequences, about 50% of them seen just once; the ten biggest clones take up approximately 2.1%. Sequencing was carried out using blood. Receptors originate from a woman aged 40-49 years in good health.

The V call is TRBV20-1, the J call TRBJ1-2; 9 bases line up with TRBD1. Germline CDR1 reads DFQATT; CDR2 reads SNEGSKA (reference sequence). V lost 2 bases, J lost 8 bases, and 9 bases stayed unmatched. This CDR3 comprises 14 residues. CDR3 region: CSARTRTGEGGYTF. In DNA, the CDR3 is TGCAGTGCTAGAACCCGGACAGGGGAGGGAGGCTACACCTTC.

The chain has TRBV7-2 and TRBJ2-5; the D gene is possibly TRBD1 (5 bases). The CDR3 has 15 residues. Trimming took 3 bases from V and 1 from J, leaving 12 bases between them. The V gene's germline CDR1 is SGHTA and CDR2 FQGNSA. This CDR3 is CASSFNSGIQETQYF. For the CDR3, the DNA is TGTGCCAGCAGCTTTAATTCAGGGATCCAAGAGACCCAGTACTTC.

This clonotype was picked up a small number of times. The chain carries TRBV14 and TRBJ2-1, with 7 bases lining up with TRBD1. V lost 0 bases to trimming and J lost 8 bases; unmatched junction nucleotides: 10. CDR3 length: 16 amino acids. The germline V gene encodes CDR1 SGHDN and CDR2 FVKESK. The CDR3 protein is CASSQDPGQSWDEQFF. In DNA, the CDR3 is TGTGCCAGCAGCCAAGATCCGGGACAGTCTTGGGATGAGCAGTTCTTC.

The CDR3 loop is CASSAVPGGYQIYQETQYF. In nucleotides, the CDR3 is TGTGCCAGCAGTGCGGTTCCAGGGGGCTACCAGATATACCAAGAGACCCAGTACTTC. The J gene is TRBJ2-5, the V gene TRBV28; 8 positions match TRBD1. V was pared by 5 bases and J by 0 bases, with 17 bases of the junction left unmatched. Germline assignment: CDR1 MDHEN and CDR2 SYDVKM. The CDR3 runs 19 residues. Looking up the rest from reference TRBV28 and TRBJ2-5 gives the full variable domain: DVKVTQSSRYLVKRTGEKVFLECVQDMDHENMFWYRQDPGLGLRLIYFSYDVKMKEKGDIPEGYSVSREKKERFSLILESASTNQTSMYLCASSAVPGGYQIYQETQYFGPGTRLLVL.

This clonotype appeared a few times. V usage is TRBV6-2 or TRBV6-3 and J usage is TRBJ2-5; D unclear. CDR3 length equals 12 residues. Trimming removed 7 bases from V and 5 bases from J, with 11 bases in between. The V gene's germline CDR1 is MNHEY and CDR2 SVGEGT. This chain's CDR3 is CASKVGSETQYF. CDR3 DNA: TGTGCCAGCAAGGTGGGGTCGGAGACCCAGTACTTC.

This chain links TRBV20-1 with TRBJ2-7, with 9 bases fitting TRBD1. Germline CDR1 is DFQATT and CDR2 is SNEGSKA (reference sequence). This CDR3 is 14 amino acids long. The trim removed 1 base at V and 2 bases at J, leaving 3 bases unmatched. The CDR3: CSARGQGGPYEQYF. The CDR3 coding sequence is TGCAGTGCTAGAGGACAGGGGGGTCCCTACGAGCAGTACTTC.

This clonotype was counted only a few times. The chain recombines TRBV15 with TRBJ2-4, with 7 bases lining up with TRBD2. The CDR3 loop spans 17 amino acids. Trimming cost V 3 bases and J 0 bases; bases outside gene matches: 8. Germline V gene lookup returns CDR1 LNHNV and CDR2 YYDKDF (reference sequence). The CDR3 here is CATSSAQAGIAKNIQYF. CDR3 nucleotides: TGTGCCACCAGCAGCGCCCAAGCGGGAATAGCCAAAAACATTCAGTACTTC.

The chain combines TRBV6-5 with TRBJ2-7; D possibly corresponds to TRBD1 (5 bases). The CDR3 extends over 15 amino acids. CDR1 is MNHEY, CDR2 SVGAGI, per germline. V was shortened by 5 bases and J by 3 bases, with 17 bases between the two germline ends. The CDR3 nucleotides are TGTGCCAGCAGTACAGGACGGAACCTGAACTACGAGCAGTACTTC. It encodes CASSTGRNLNYEQYF.